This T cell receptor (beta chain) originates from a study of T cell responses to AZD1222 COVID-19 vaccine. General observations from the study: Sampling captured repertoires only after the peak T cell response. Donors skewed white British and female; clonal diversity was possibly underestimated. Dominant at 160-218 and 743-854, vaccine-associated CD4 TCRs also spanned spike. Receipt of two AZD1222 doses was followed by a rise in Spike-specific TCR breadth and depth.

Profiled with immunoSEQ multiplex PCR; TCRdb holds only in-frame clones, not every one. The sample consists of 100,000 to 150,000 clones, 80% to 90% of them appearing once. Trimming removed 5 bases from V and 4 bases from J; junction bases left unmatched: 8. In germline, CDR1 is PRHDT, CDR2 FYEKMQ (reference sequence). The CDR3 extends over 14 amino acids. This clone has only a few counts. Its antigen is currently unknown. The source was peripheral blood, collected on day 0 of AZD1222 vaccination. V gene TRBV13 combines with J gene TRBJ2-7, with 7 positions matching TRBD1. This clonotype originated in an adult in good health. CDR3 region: CASSTESRGYEQYF. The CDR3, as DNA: TGTGCCAGCAGCACAGAATCCAGGGGGTACGAGCAGTACTTC.